The rows below give T cell receptor beta chains drawn from one sample of a study of cytomegalovirus exposure and HLA in healthy donors. This table comes from immunoSEQ multiplex PCR, and its TCRdb copy is limited to in-frame clones, with some not included. The sample includes some 120,000 clones, 80% of them seen just once. The specimen sequenced was PBMCs. These receptors originate from a man in his forties in good health and CMV-seronegative. Each CDR3 is given with its conserved first and last residue. A D gene is named only where the DNA matches it firmly. Only part of the rows carry a size: once, few, many, or a class if the clone is expanded.

clone_size	j_call	v_call	d_call	cdr3_aa	cdr3_nt
.	TRBJ1-4	TRBV6-4	.	CASRDSSGEKLFF	TGTGCCAGCAGGGACAGCTCAGGGGAAAAACTGTTTTTT
.	TRBJ2-3	TRBV13	TRBD2	CASSSWTSTDTQYF	TGTGCCAGCAGCTCCTGGACTAGTACAGATACGCAGTATTTT
.	TRBJ2-7	TRBV15	.	CATSRDRGSPYEQYF	TGTGCCACCAGCAGAGATAGGGGTTCTCCCTACGAGCAGTACTTC
.	TRBJ1-2	TRBV28	TRBD1	CASSRPLGQAYGYTF	TGTGCCAGCAGTCGCCCGCTGGGACAGGCCTATGGCTACACCTTC
.	TRBJ2-4	TRBV19	TRBD2	CASSIEGLGKNIQYF	TGTGCCAGTAGTATAGAGGGACTAGGTAAAAACATTCAGTACTTC
.	TRBJ2-1	TRBV14	.	CASSQVSGGVANEQFF	TGTGCCAGCAGCCAAGTAAGCGGAGGGGTAGCCAATGAGCAGTTCTTC
.	TRBJ1-1	TRBV5-1	.	CASSLAMAVGNTEAFF	TGCGCCAGCAGCTTGGCAATGGCGGTCGGGAACACTGAAGCTTTCTTT
.	TRBJ1-5	TRBV27	.	CASSLWTNSNQPQHF	TGTGCCAGCAGTTTATGGACAAATAGCAATCAGCCCCAGCATTTT
once	TRBJ1-5	TRBV7-9	.	CSSSLGGTQPQHF	TGTTCCAGCAGCCTCGGGGGGACTCAGCCCCAGCATTTT
.	TRBJ2-3	TRBV10-3	TRBD1	CAIRGTGPRLTDTQYF	TGTGCCATCAGGGGGACAGGCCCACGACTCACAGATACGCAGTATTTT
once	TRBJ1-2	TRBV14	.	CASSPTGNYGYTF	TGTGCCAGCAGTCCAACAGGGAATTATGGCTACACCTTC
.	TRBJ2-7	TRBV30	TRBD1	CAWNIRDRGNEQYF	TGTGCCTGGAACATCCGGGACAGGGGGAACGAGCAGTACTTC
.	TRBJ2-3	TRBV29-1	TRBD1	CSARQGSDTQYF	TGCAGCGCCCGACAGGGATCCGATACGCAGTATTTT
.	TRBJ1-4	TRBV5-1	.	CASSLSGFLNEKLFF	TGCGCCAGCAGCTTATCAGGGTTCCTTAATGAAAAACTGTTTTTT
.	TRBJ2-7	TRBV2	.	CASSGQIEQYF	TGTGCCAGCAGTGGACAGATCGAGCAGTACTTC
.	TRBJ2-7	TRBV6-1	.	CASSDLGGLYEQYF	TGTGCCAGCAGTGATTTGGGGGGTCTCTACGAGCAGTACTTC
.	TRBJ1-1	TRBV27	.	CASSLAGARNTEAFF	TGTGCCAGCAGTTTGGCGGGGGCGCGGAACACTGAAGCTTTCTTT